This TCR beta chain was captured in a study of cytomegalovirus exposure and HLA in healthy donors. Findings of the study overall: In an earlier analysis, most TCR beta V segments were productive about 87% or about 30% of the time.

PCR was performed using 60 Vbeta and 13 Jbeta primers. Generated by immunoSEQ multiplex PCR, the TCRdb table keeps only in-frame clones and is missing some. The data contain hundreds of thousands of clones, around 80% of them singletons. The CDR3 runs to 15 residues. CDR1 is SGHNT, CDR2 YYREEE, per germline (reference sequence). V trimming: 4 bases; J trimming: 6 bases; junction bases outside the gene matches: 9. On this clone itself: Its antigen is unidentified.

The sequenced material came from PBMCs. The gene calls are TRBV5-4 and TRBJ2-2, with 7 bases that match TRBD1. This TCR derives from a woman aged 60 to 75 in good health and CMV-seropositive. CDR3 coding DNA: TGTGCCAGCAGCCGGGACAGAGGTAACGCCGGGGAGCTGTTTTTT. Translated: CASSRDRGNAGELFF.